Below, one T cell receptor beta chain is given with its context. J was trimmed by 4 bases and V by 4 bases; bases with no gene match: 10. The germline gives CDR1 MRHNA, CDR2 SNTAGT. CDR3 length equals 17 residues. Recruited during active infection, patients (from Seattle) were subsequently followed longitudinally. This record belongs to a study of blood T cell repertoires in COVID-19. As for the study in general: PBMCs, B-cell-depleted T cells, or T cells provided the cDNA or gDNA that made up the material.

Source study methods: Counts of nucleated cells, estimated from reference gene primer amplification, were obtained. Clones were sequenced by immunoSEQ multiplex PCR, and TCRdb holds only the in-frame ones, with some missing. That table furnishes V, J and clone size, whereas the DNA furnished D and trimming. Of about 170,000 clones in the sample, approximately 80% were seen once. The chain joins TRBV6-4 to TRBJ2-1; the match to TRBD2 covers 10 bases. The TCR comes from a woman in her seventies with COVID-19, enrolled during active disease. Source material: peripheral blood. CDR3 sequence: CASSGTSGTGRYNEQFF. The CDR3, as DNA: TGTGCCAGCAGTGGAACTAGCGGGACCGGGCGGTACAATGAGCAGTTCTTC.